This T cell receptor (beta chain) was recorded in a study of cytomegalovirus exposure and HLA in healthy donors. The PCR had 60 Vbeta and 13 Jbeta primers. Libraries were prepared by immunoSEQ multiplex PCR; TCRdb keeps only in-frame clonotypes and omits some of them. The data contain 110,000 to 150,000 clones, 65% to 80% of them singletons. The CDR3 extends over 11 amino acids. CDR1 is GTSNPN, CDR2 SVGIG, per germline (reference sequence). V was cut by 3 bases and J by 8 bases, with 8 bases left in between. Study observations and caveats: Per a later analysis, roughly 17,000 TCR beta sequences showed association with HLA alleles at 0.05 false discovery rate. The study recorded 160 or so TCR beta chains that were cytomegalovirus-associated. TCR association rates varied by HLA locus in a later analysis, with DRB1 highest and HLA-C lowest. Fewer N-insertions (relative to the approximately 670-donor mean) were reportedly seen in an Asian-associated ancestry cluster in a later analysis.

In the case of this clone: Its antigen is as yet unknown.

Sample: PBMCs. The rearrangement links TRBV30 to TRBJ2-1; D might be TRBD2 (5 bases). The origin of this receptor is a male donor in good health and CMV-seronegative. The CDR3 sequence is CAWRVRDEQFF. CDR3 nucleotide sequence: TGTGCCTGGAGAGTGCGGGATGAGCAGTTCTTC.